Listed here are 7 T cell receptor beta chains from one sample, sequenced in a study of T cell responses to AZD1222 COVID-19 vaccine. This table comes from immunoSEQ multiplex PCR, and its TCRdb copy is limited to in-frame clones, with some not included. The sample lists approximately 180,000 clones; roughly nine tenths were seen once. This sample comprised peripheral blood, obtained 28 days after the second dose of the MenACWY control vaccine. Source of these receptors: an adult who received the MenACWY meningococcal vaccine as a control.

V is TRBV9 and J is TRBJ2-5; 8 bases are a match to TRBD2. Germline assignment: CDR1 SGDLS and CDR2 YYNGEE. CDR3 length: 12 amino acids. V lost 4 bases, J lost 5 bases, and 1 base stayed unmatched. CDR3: CASSPGGETQYF. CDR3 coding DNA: TGTGCCAGCAGCCCGGGGGGGGAGACCCAGTACTTC.

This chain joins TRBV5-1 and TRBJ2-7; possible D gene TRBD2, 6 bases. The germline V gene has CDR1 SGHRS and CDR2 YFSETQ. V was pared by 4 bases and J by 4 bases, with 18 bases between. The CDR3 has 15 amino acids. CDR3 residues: CASSPDRAGGYEQYF. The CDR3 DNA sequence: TGCGCCAGCAGCCCGGATCGGGCCGGGGGTTACGAGCAGTACTTC.

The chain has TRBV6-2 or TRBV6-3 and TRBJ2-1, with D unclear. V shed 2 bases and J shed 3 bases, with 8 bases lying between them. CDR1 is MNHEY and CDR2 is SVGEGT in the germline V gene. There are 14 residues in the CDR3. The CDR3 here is CASSYLGGYNEQFF. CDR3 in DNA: TGTGCCAGCAGTTACCTGGGCGGCTACAATGAGCAGTTCTTC.

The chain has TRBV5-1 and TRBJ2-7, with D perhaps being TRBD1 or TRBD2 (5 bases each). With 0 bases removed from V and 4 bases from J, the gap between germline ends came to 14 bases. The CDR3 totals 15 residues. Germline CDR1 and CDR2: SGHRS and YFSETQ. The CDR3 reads CASSLAGTAPYEQYF. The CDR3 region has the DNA TGCGCCAGCAGCTTGGCCGGGACGGCGCCTTACGAGCAGTACTTC.

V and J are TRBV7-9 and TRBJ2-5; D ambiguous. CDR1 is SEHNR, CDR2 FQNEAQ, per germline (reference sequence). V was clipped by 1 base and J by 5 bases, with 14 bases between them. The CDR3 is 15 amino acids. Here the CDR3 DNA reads TGTGCCAGCAGCTTAGGTCCAAGGGAAGGCGAGACCCAGTACTTC. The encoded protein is CASSLGPREGETQYF.

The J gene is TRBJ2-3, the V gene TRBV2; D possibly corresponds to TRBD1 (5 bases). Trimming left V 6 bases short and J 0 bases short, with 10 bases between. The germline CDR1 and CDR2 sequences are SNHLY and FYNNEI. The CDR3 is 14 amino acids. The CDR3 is CASSRDSSTDTQYF. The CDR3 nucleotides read TGTGCCAGCAGCCGCGACAGTAGCACAGATACGCAGTATTTT.

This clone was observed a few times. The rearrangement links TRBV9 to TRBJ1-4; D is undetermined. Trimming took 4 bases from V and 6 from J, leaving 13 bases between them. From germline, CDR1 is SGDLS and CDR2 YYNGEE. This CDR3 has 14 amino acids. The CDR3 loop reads CASSRPDGDEKLFF. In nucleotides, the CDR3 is TGTGCCAGCAGCCGACCGGACGGGGATGAAAAACTGTTTTTT.